This T cell receptor beta chain was found in a study of low-dose radiotherapy and immunotherapy resistance in tumors. Both a constant-region primer and a V-primer adapter served to amplify TCRs across 15 to 25 PCR cycles. MiXCR, applied by TCRdb to the reads, yields one record per CDR3 protein. Here the sample spans fewer than 60,000 distinct CDR3 sequences, roughly 10% being singletons. Time point here: before trial treatment. In its sample, this clonotype ranks as medium-sized. Sequenced here: PBMCs, sampled before treatment. This receptor was taken from a female donor with ovarian cancer.

In DNA form, the CDR3 reads TGTGCCACCAGCCCCCGAGGGACTAGCACAGATACGCAGTATTTT. Translation gives CATSPRGTSTDTQYF. The chain links TRBV24-1 to TRBJ2-3, with D perhaps TRBD2 (6 bases). The V end was cut by 7 bases, the J end by 0 bases, with 13 bases between. The CDR3 length is 15 residues. Germline V CDR1 and CDR2: KGHDR, SFDVKD.